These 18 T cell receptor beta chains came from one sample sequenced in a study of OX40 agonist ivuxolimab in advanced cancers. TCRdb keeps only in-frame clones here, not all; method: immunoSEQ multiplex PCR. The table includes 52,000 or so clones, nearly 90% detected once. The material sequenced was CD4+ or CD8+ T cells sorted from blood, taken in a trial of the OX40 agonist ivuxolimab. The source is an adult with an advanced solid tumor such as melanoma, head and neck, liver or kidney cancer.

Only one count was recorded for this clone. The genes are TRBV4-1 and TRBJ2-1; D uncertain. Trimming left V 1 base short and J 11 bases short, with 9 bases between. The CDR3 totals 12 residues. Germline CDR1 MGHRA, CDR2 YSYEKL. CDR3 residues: CASSQVERKQFF. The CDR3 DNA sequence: TGCGCCAGCAGCCAAGTCGAAAGGAAGCAGTTCTTC.

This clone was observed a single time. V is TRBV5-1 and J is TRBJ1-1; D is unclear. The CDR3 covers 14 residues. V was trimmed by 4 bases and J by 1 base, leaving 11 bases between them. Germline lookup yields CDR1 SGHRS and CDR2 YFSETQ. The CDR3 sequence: CASSPILGNTEAFF. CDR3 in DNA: TGCGCCAGCAGCCCTATTTTAGGGAACACTGAAGCTTTCTTT.

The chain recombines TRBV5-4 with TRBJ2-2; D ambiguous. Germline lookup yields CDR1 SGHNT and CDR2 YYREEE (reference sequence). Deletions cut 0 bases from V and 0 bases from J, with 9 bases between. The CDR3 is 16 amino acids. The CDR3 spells CASSLELFANTGELFF. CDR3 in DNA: TGTGCCAGCAGCTTGGAGCTTTTCGCGAACACCGGGGAGCTGTTTTTT. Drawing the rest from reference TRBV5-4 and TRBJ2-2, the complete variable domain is ETGVTQSPTHLIKTRGQQVTLRCSSQSGHNTVSWYQQALGQGPQFIFQYYREEENGRGNFPPRFSGLQFPNYSSELNVNALELDDSALYLCASSLELFANTGELFFGEGSRLTVL.

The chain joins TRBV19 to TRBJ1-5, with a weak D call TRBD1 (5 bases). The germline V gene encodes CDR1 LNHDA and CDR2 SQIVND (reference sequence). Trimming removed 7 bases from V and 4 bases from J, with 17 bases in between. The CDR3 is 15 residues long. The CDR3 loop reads CASTQSGAANQPQHF. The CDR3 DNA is TGTGCCAGTACCCAATCCGGGGCAGCAAATCAGCCCCAGCATTTT. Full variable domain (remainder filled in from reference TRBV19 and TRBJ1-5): DGGITQSPKYLFRKEGQNVTLSCEQNLNHDAMYWYRQDPGQGLRLIYYSQIVNDFQKGDIAEGYSVSREKKESFPLTVTSAQKNPTAFYLCASTQSGAANQPQHFGDGTRLSIL.

CDR3 sequence (DNA): TGTGCCATCAGTGAGTCCGGGCAGTCTGGGCAGCCCCAGCATTTT. This gives the protein CAISESGQSGQPQHF. This chain uses TRBV10-3 with TRBJ1-5; unclear D gene. V was trimmed by 0 bases and J by 7 bases, leaving 13 bases between them. The CDR3 loop spans 15 amino acids. Germline CDR1 reads ENHRY; CDR2 reads SYGVKD.

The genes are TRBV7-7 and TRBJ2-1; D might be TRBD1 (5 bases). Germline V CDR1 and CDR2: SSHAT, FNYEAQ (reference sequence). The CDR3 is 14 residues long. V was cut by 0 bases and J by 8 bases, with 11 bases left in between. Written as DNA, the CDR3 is TGTGCCAGCAGCTTAGCGCCACAGGCCTATGAGCAGTTCTTC. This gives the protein CASSLAPQAYEQFF.

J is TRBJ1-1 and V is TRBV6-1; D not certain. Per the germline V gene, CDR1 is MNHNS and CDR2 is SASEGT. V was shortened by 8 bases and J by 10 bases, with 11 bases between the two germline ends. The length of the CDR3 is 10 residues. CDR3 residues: CASGPWGAFF. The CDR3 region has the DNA TGTGCCAGCGGCCCCTGGGGAGCTTTCTTT.

In nucleotides, the CDR3 is TGTGCCAGTAGTATGGCAGGGTCTAACTATGGCTACACCTTC. Translating gives CASSMAGSNYGYTF. The chain links TRBV19 to TRBJ1-2; tentatively, D is TRBD1 (5 bases). The V gene's germline CDR1 is LNHDA and CDR2 SQIVND (reference sequence). Trimming pared 3 bases from V and 0 bases from J, leaving 8 bases between. CDR3 length: 14 amino acids.

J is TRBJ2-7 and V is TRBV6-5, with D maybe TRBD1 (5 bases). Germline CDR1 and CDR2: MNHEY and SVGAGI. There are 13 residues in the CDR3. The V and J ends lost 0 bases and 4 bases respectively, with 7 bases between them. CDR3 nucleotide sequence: TGTGCCAGCAGTTACTCGAAGGGGTACGAGCAGTACTTC. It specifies CASSYSKGYEQYF.

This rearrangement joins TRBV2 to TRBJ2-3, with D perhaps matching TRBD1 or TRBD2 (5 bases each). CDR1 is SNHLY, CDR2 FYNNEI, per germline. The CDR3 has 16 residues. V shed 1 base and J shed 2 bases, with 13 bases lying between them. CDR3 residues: CASSEGGPAYTDTQYF. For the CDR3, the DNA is TGTGCCAGCAGTGAAGGGGGACCAGCCTACACAGATACGCAGTATTTT.

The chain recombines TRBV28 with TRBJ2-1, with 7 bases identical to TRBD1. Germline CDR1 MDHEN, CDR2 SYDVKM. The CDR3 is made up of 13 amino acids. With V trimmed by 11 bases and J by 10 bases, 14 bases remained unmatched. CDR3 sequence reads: CAASGTASREQFF. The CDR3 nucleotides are TGTGCCGCTTCCGGGACAGCTAGTCGAGAGCAGTTCTTC.

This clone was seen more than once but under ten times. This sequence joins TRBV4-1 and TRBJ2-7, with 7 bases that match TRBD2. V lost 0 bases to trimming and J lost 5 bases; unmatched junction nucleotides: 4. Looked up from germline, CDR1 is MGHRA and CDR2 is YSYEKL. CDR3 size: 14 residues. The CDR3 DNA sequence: TGCGCCAGCAGCCAAGATTGGGGGGGTAACGAGCAGTACTTC. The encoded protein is CASSQDWGGNEQYF.

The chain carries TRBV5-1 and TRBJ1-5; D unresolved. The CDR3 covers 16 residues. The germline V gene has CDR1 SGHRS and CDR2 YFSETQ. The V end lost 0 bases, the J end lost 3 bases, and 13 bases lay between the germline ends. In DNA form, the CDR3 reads TGCGCCAGCAGCTTGGCCTCGGGGTACTACAATCAGCCCCAGCATTTT. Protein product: CASSLASGYYNQPQHF.

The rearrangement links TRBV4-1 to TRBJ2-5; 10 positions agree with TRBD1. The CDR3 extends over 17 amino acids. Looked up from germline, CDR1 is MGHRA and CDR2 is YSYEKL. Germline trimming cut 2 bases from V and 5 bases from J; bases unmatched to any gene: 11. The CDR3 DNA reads TGCGCCAGCAGCCAACTAGACAGGGGGCGATCTCTGGAGACCCAGTACTTC. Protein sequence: CASSQLDRGRSLETQYF.

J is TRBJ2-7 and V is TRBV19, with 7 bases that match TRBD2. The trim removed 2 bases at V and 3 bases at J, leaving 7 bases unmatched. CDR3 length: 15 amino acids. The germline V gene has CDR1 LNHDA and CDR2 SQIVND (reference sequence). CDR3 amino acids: CASSISAGDIYEQYF. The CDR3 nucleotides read TGTGCCAGTAGTATATCGGCGGGAGATATCTACGAGCAGTACTTC.

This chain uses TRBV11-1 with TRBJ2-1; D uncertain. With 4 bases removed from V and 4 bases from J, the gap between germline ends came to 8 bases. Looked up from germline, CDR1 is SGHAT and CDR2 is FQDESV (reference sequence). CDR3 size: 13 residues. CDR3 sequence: CASSSLWYNEQFF. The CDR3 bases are TGTGCCAGCAGCTCCCTTTGGTACAATGAGCAGTTCTTC.

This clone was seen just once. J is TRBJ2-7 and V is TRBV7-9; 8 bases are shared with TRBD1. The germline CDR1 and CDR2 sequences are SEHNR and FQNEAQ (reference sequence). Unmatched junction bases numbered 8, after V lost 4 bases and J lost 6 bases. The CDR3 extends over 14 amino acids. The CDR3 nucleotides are TGTGCCAGCAGCTCCTTCGGACAGGGTGGCGAGCAGTACGTC. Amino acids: CASSSFGQGGEQYV.

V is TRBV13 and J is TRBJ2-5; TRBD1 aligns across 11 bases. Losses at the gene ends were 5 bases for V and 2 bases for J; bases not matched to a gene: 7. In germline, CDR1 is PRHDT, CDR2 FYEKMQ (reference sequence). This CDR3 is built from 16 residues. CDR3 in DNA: TGTGCCAGCAGCCAGGGACAGGGGGGACTACAAGAGACCCAGTACTTC. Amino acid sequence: CASSQGQGGLQETQYF.